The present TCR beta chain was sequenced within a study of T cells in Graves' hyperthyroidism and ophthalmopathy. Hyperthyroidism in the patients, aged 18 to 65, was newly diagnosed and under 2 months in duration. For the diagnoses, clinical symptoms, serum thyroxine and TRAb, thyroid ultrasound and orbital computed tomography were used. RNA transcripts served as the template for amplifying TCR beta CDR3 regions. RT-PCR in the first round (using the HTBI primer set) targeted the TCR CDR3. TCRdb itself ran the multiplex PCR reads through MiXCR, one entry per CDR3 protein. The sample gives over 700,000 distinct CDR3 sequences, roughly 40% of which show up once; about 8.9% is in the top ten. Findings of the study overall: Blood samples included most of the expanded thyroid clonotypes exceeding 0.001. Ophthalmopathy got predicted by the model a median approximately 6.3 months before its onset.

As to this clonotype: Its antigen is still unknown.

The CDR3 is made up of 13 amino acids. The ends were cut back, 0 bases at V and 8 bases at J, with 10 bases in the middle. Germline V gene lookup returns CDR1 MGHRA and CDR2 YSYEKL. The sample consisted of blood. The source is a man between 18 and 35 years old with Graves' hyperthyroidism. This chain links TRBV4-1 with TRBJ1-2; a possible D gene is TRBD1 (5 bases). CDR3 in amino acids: CASSQDRGIGYTF. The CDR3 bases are TGCGCCAGCAGCCAAGATAGGGGCATCGGCTACACCTTC.